This is a list of T cell receptor beta chains from one sample in a study of PD-L1 blockade in urothelial cancer. The method was immunoSEQ multiplex PCR; TCRdb's version includes in-frame clones alone and lacks a portion of them. Among some 50,000 clones listed, around nine tenths were seen once. This material consisted of PBMCs, taken around atezolizumab (anti-PD-L1) treatment. These receptors all come from a woman aged 55-75 years with urothelial cancer. CDR3s include the opening cysteine and the closing phenylalanine or tryptophan. D genes are given only for firm matches. Clone size is stated in some rows and not others, as once, few, many or a class when expanded.

cdr3_nt cdr3_aa j_call d_call clone_size v_call
TGTGCCAGCTCACCACCCAGCTCCTACGAGCAGTACTTC CASSPPSSYEQYF TRBJ2-7 NA NA TRBV18
TGTGCCAGCAGCTATAGGACAGGGGTAAACACCATATATTTT CASSYRTGVNTIYF TRBJ1-3 TRBD1 NA TRBV5-6
TGTGCCAACAGCGTAGCCGCCGTAACAGGGGCTGGAAACACCATATATTTT CANSVAAVTGAGNTIYF TRBJ1-3 TRBD1 NA TRBV9
TGCGCCAGCAGCTTCGACAGGGCCAGGGGCTACACCTTC CASSFDRARGYTF TRBJ1-2 TRBD1 NA TRBV5-1
TGTGCCAGCAGCTTAGGGGGCATGGACTATGGCTACACCTTC CASSLGGMDYGYTF TRBJ1-2 NA NA TRBV7-9
TGTGCCAGCAGCCACGCCTCTGGACTAGCGGGCAACAATGAGCAGTTCTTC CASSHASGLAGNNEQFF TRBJ2-1 TRBD2 NA TRBV4-2
TGTGCCAGCAGCTACTCAAGACAGGGCCTGAACACTGAAGCTTTCTTT CASSYSRQGLNTEAFF TRBJ1-1 TRBD1 NA TRBV7-2
TGTGCCAGCAGTGACGGGGGGGCCACCTACAATGAGCAGTTCTTC CASSDGGATYNEQFF TRBJ2-1 NA once TRBV6-4
TGCAGCGTTGCCTCCCCGGGGGACTCCTACAATGAGCAGTTCTTC CSVASPGDSYNEQFF TRBJ2-1 NA NA TRBV29-1
TGTGCCAGCAGCACGGGACTAGCGGGAGTCACCGGGGAGCTGTTTTTT CASSTGLAGVTGELFF TRBJ2-2 TRBD2 NA TRBV11-2
TGTGCCAGCAGCCGACAGAGCTCCTACAATGAGCAGTTCTTC CASSRQSSYNEQFF TRBJ2-1 NA NA TRBV11-3
TGTGCCAGCAGCTTAGGGATCCCGGGACAGGAATCTGGGGCCAACGTCCTGACTTTC CASSLGIPGQESGANVLTF TRBJ2-6 TRBD1 once TRBV7-8
TGTGCCAGCAGCTTAGCCGGGACAGTGAACACCGGGGAGCTGTTTTTT CASSLAGTVNTGELFF TRBJ2-2 TRBD1 NA TRBV7-9
TGTGCCAGCAGCTTGGGACTTTACCAAGAGACCCAGTACTTC CASSLGLYQETQYF TRBJ2-5 NA NA TRBV5-4
TGTGCCAGTAGTATAGTATGGGGGGGACTTCAGCCCCAGCATTTT CASSIVWGGLQPQHF TRBJ1-5 NA once TRBV19
TGCGCCAGCAGCCTTTGGCCGGCTAGCGGGGCAACGAACACCGGGGAGCTGTTTTTT CASSLWPASGATNTGELFF TRBJ2-2 TRBD2 NA TRBV4-1
TGTGCCAGCAGCTTAGGTCCCAGCGTTAAGTACTTC CASSLGPSVKYF TRBJ2-7 NA NA TRBV13
TGTGCCAGCACCATGGGGACTAGCCAAGACTACACAGATACGCAGTATTTT CASTMGTSQDYTDTQYF TRBJ2-3 TRBD2 NA TRBV28
TGTGCCAGCAGCCCCCCAGGGGAAGAGACCCAGTACTTC CASSPPGEETQYF TRBJ2-5 NA NA TRBV2
TGTGCCAGCAGTCGGCAGACAGGGGGGGTAACCTACGAGCAGTACTTC CASSRQTGGVTYEQYF TRBJ2-7 TRBD1 NA TRBV7-6
TGTGCCAGCAGTTTACAGGGGGCAAAGGAAAAACTGTTTTTT CASSLQGAKEKLFF TRBJ1-4 TRBD1 NA TRBV28
TGTGCCAGCAGCTACCGAGGGGGCGCGGAGGACACTGAAGCTTTCTTT CASSYRGGAEDTEAFF TRBJ1-1 TRBD1 NA TRBV7-9
TGTGCCACCAGCTTTTTAAGGGGGGGATTAAATGAGCAGTTCTTC CATSFLRGGLNEQFF TRBJ2-1 NA NA TRBV15
TGTGCCAGCAGCCGGGGGACTATCTATTACGAGCAGTACTTC CASSRGTIYYEQYF TRBJ2-7 TRBD2 NA TRBV6-5
TGTGCCAGTAGTATAGAAGGGACAGGGGACTACGAGCAGTACTTC CASSIEGTGDYEQYF TRBJ2-7 TRBD1 NA TRBV19